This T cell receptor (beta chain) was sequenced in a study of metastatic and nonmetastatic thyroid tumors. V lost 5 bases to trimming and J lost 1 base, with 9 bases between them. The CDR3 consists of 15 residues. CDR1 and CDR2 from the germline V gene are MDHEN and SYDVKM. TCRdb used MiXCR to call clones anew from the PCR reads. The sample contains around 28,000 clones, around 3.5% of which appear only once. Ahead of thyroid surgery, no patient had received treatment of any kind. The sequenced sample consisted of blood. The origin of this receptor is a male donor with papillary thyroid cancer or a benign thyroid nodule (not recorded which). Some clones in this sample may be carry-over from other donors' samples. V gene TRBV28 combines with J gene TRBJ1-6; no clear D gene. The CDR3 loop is CASSPQRSYNSPLHF. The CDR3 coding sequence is TGTGCCAGCAGTCCCCAAAGGTCCTATAATTCACCCCTCCACTTT.